The rows below give T cell receptor beta chains drawn from one sample of a study of long-term antiretroviral therapy in people with HIV. Clones were sequenced by immunoSEQ multiplex PCR, and TCRdb holds only the in-frame ones, with some missing. Of more than 45,000 clones in the sample, 84% were seen once. This material consisted of unsorted PBMCs, taken 0.8 years after starting antiretroviral therapy. These receptors originate from a woman aged 18-35 years with HIV. Each CDR3 is given with its conserved first and last residue. A D gene is named only where the DNA matches it firmly. For some rows the clone size is stated as once, few or many, or as a class when expanded; others skip it.

D gene: NA
J gene: TRBJ2-1
clone size: once
V gene: TRBV9
CDR3 protein: CASSVGQSTYNEQFF
CDR3 DNA: TGTGCCAGCAGCGTAGGGCAGAGCACCTACAATGAGCAGTTCTTC

D gene: NA
J gene: TRBJ2-5
clone size: few
V gene: TRBV15
CDR3 protein: CATTSGGGTQYF
CDR3 DNA: TGTGCCACCACGTCAGGGGGAGGGACCCAGTACTTC

D gene: TRBD1
J gene: TRBJ1-4
clone size: NA
V gene: TRBV4-3
CDR3 protein: CASSQDWGQGFEKLFF
CDR3 DNA: TGCGCCAGCAGCCAAGATTGGGGACAGGGGTTCGAAAAACTGTTTTTT

D gene: TRBD1
J gene: TRBJ2-6
clone size: NA
V gene: TRBV7-3
CDR3 protein: CASGNPGQPVSGANVLTF
CDR3 DNA: TGTGCCAGCGGCAACCCGGGACAGCCGGTGTCTGGGGCCAACGTCCTGACTTTC

D gene: TRBD1
J gene: TRBJ1-2
clone size: NA
V gene: TRBV6-5
CDR3 protein: CASSAQGADYGYTF
CDR3 DNA: TGTGCCAGCAGTGCACAGGGGGCGGACTATGGCTACACCTTC

D gene: NA
J gene: TRBJ1-1
clone size: NA
V gene: TRBV6-4
CDR3 protein: CASSLYRATEAFF
CDR3 DNA: TGTGCCAGCTCTTTATACAGGGCTACTGAAGCTTTCTTT

D gene: TRBD2
J gene: TRBJ2-1
clone size: NA
V gene: TRBV7-9
CDR3 protein: CASSQSEASGNEQFF
CDR3 DNA: TGTGCCAGCAGCCAATCAGAGGCTAGCGGCAATGAGCAGTTCTTC

D gene: NA
J gene: TRBJ2-7
clone size: once
V gene: TRBV14
CDR3 protein: CASSPLTPGQSYEQYF
CDR3 DNA: TGTGCCAGCAGCCCCCTTACCCCGGGACAATCCTACGAGCAGTACTTC

D gene: TRBD1
J gene: TRBJ2-7
clone size: NA
V gene: TRBV6-5
CDR3 protein: CASSPGQGVYEQYF
CDR3 DNA: TGTGCCAGCAGTCCGGGACAGGGGGTCTACGAGCAGTACTTC

D gene: TRBD1
J gene: TRBJ1-4
clone size: NA
V gene: TRBV19
CDR3 protein: CASSPGTGGRKLFF
CDR3 DNA: TGTGCCAGTAGTCCCGGGACAGGGGGCAGAAAACTGTTTTTT

D gene: NA
J gene: TRBJ2-7
clone size: NA
V gene: TRBV5-1
CDR3 protein: CASSFLQGHEQYF
CDR3 DNA: TGCGCCAGCAGCTTCCTACAGGGACACGAGCAGTACTTC

D gene: NA
J gene: TRBJ2-7
clone size: NA
V gene: TRBV5-8
CDR3 protein: CASSFRTENHEQYF
CDR3 DNA: TGTGCCAGCAGCTTCCGGACGGAAAACCACGAGCAGTACTTC

D gene: NA
J gene: TRBJ1-2
clone size: NA
V gene: TRBV6-5
CDR3 protein: CASSQGLYGYTF
CDR3 DNA: TGTGCCAGCAGTCAGGGGCTCTATGGCTACACCTTC

D gene: TRBD2
J gene: TRBJ2-3
clone size: NA
V gene: TRBV7-8
CDR3 protein: CASSLGGSLYTDTQYF
CDR3 DNA: TGTGCCAGCAGCTTGGGAGGGTCCCTTTACACAGATACGCAGTATTTT

D gene: NA
J gene: TRBJ2-7
clone size: NA
V gene: TRBV28
CDR3 protein: CASRPLSYYEQYF
CDR3 DNA: TGTGCCAGCAGGCCCCTTAGTTACTACGAGCAGTACTTC

D gene: NA
J gene: TRBJ2-3
clone size: once
V gene: TRBV6-4
CDR3 protein: CASSVGDTDTQYF
CDR3 DNA: TGTGCCAGCAGTGTTGGGGACACAGATACGCAGTATTTT

D gene: NA
J gene: TRBJ1-2
clone size: few
V gene: TRBV18
CDR3 protein: CASSMRGSDTDYGYTF
CDR3 DNA: TGTGCCAGCTCCATGCGGGGGTCGGACACTGACTATGGCTACACCTTC

D gene: NA
J gene: TRBJ2-7
clone size: NA
V gene: TRBV27
CDR3 protein: CASSLRVTSDEQYF
CDR3 DNA: TGTGCCAGCAGTTTGAGGGTCACATCGGACGAGCAGTACTTC

D gene: TRBD1
J gene: TRBJ2-7
clone size: NA
V gene: TRBV9
CDR3 protein: CASSPRDSTYEQYF
CDR3 DNA: TGTGCCAGCAGCCCCCGGGACAGCACCTACGAGCAGTACTTC

D gene: TRBD1
J gene: TRBJ2-3
clone size: few
V gene: TRBV19
CDR3 protein: CASSKADRGADTQYF
CDR3 DNA: TGTGCCAGTAGTAAAGCGGACAGGGGCGCAGATACGCAGTATTTT

D gene: NA
J gene: TRBJ1-2
clone size: NA
V gene: TRBV20-1
CDR3 protein: CSAIADYGYTF
CDR3 DNA: TGCAGTGCTATCGCGGACTATGGCTACACCTTC

D gene: NA
J gene: TRBJ1-2
clone size: NA
V gene: TRBV28
CDR3 protein: CASSFEFYGYTF
CDR3 DNA: TGTGCCAGCAGTTTTGAGTTCTATGGCTACACCTTC

D gene: NA
J gene: TRBJ2-2
clone size: NA
V gene: TRBV28
CDR3 protein: CASSLPGRTANTGELFF
CDR3 DNA: TGTGCCAGCAGTTTACCAGGAAGAACAGCGAACACCGGGGAGCTGTTTTTT

D gene: TRBD1
J gene: TRBJ2-7
clone size: once
V gene: TRBV7-2
CDR3 protein: CASSLGGQGSYEQYF
CDR3 DNA: TGTGCCAGCAGCTTAGGAGGACAGGGGTCCTACGAGCAGTACTTC

D gene: TRBD2
J gene: TRBJ2-7
clone size: NA
V gene: TRBV19
CDR3 protein: CASSPSGSEQYF
CDR3 DNA: TGTGCCAGTAGTCCTAGCGGGAGCGAGCAGTACTTC

D gene: NA
J gene: TRBJ2-5
clone size: few
V gene: TRBV7-6
CDR3 protein: CASSLLTLGAGETQYF
CDR3 DNA: TGTGCCAGCAGCTTATTGACGTTGGGGGCGGGGGAGACCCAGTACTTC

D gene: NA
J gene: TRBJ2-7
clone size: NA
V gene: TRBV18
CDR3 protein: CASSPRDSGNEQYF
CDR3 DNA: TGTGCCAGCTCACCACGAGATTCAGGCAACGAGCAGTACTTC

D gene: NA
J gene: TRBJ2-3
clone size: NA
V gene: TRBV9
CDR3 protein: CASSVGSRADTQYF
CDR3 DNA: TGTGCCAGCAGCGTAGGAAGTCGCGCAGATACGCAGTATTTT

D gene: TRBD2
J gene: TRBJ2-7
clone size: NA
V gene: TRBV28
CDR3 protein: CASSFRLAGGEQYF
CDR3 DNA: TGTGCCAGCAGTTTTAGGCTAGCGGGAGGAGAGCAGTACTTC

D gene: TRBD1
J gene: TRBJ2-1
clone size: NA
V gene: TRBV4-1
CDR3 protein: CASSQRQGAGYEQFF
CDR3 DNA: TGCGCCAGCAGCCAGAGGCAGGGGGCGGGCTATGAGCAGTTCTTC

D gene: TRBD2
J gene: TRBJ2-7
clone size: NA
V gene: TRBV10-3
CDR3 protein: CAITSTGLENIYEQYF
CDR3 DNA: TGTGCCATCACCTCTACGGGACTAGAGAACATCTACGAGCAGTACTTC

D gene: TRBD2
J gene: TRBJ2-1
clone size: NA
V gene: TRBV9
CDR3 protein: CASSVVLGGRNEQFF
CDR3 DNA: TGTGCCAGCAGCGTAGTTCTCGGCGGGAGAAATGAGCAGTTCTTC

D gene: NA
J gene: TRBJ2-1
clone size: NA
V gene: TRBV5-4
CDR3 protein: CASYHSGVRYEQFF
CDR3 DNA: TGTGCCAGCTACCACTCGGGAGTTAGGTATGAGCAGTTCTTC

D gene: NA
J gene: TRBJ2-3
clone size: NA
V gene: TRBV9
CDR3 protein: CASSVGRRARGTDTQYF
CDR3 DNA: TGTGCCAGCAGCGTAGGTAGGCGGGCGCGTGGCACAGATACGCAGTATTTT

D gene: TRBD1
J gene: TRBJ1-2
clone size: NA
V gene: TRBV9
CDR3 protein: CASSPSTGGLQNYTF
CDR3 DNA: TGTGCCAGCAGCCCCTCGACAGGGGGTCTACAAAACTACACCTTC

D gene: NA
J gene: TRBJ2-1
clone size: NA
V gene: TRBV9
CDR3 protein: CASSARLVSSPYNEQFF
CDR3 DNA: TGTGCCAGCAGCGCCCGACTAGTGTCTTCTCCTTACAATGAGCAGTTCTTC

D gene: TRBD2
J gene: TRBJ2-7
clone size: NA
V gene: TRBV15
CDR3 protein: CATSTRLAGGTYEQYF
CDR3 DNA: TGTGCCACCAGCACCCGACTAGCGGGAGGAACCTACGAGCAGTACTTC

D gene: NA
J gene: TRBJ2-3
clone size: NA
V gene: TRBV27
CDR3 protein: CASSPERPDTQYF
CDR3 DNA: TGTGCCAGCAGCCCGGAAAGGCCAGATACGCAGTATTTT

D gene: NA
J gene: TRBJ2-7
clone size: NA
V gene: TRBV12-2
CDR3 protein: CASRPRRQGWDHPDEQYF
CDR3 DNA: TGTGCAAGTCGCCCGAGGAGACAAGGTTGGGACCATCCTGACGAGCAGTACTTC

D gene: NA
J gene: TRBJ2-5
clone size: NA
V gene: TRBV10-2
CDR3 protein: CASSEYGRGETQYF
CDR3 DNA: TGCGCCAGCAGTGAGTACGGCCGGGGCGAGACCCAGTACTTC

D gene: NA
J gene: TRBJ1-3
clone size: once
V gene: TRBV23-1
CDR3 protein: CASSQSAQAGNTIYF
CDR3 DNA: TGCGCCAGCAGTCAATCGGCACAGGCTGGAAACACCATATATTTT

D gene: NA
J gene: TRBJ1-2
clone size: NA
V gene: TRBV6-1
CDR3 protein: CASSLGQAGGYTF
CDR3 DNA: TGTGCCAGCAGTCTAGGACAAGCTGGTGGCTACACCTTC

D gene: NA
J gene: TRBJ1-1
clone size: NA
V gene: TRBV5-6
CDR3 protein: CASSLLQAQGNTEAFF
CDR3 DNA: TGTGCCAGCAGCTTGCTGCAGGCCCAGGGGAACACTGAAGCTTTCTTT

D gene: NA
J gene: TRBJ1-2
clone size: NA
V gene: TRBV5-6
CDR3 protein: CASSPSTDYGYTF
CDR3 DNA: TGTGCCAGCAGCCCCTCGACCGACTATGGCTACACCTTC

D gene: NA
J gene: TRBJ2-7
clone size: NA
V gene: TRBV9
CDR3 protein: CASSASGGPGKTSYEQYF
CDR3 DNA: TGTGCCAGCAGCGCTTCTGGCGGGCCGGGAAAAACATCCTACGAGCAGTACTTC

D gene: NA
J gene: TRBJ2-7
clone size: NA
V gene: TRBV27
CDR3 protein: CASSLRPEPHEQYF
CDR3 DNA: TGTGCCAGCAGTTTACGACCGGAGCCACACGAGCAGTACTTC

D gene: NA
J gene: TRBJ2-1
clone size: NA
V gene: TRBV5-1
CDR3 protein: CASSSTSSTTLSYNEQFF
CDR3 DNA: TGCGCCAGCAGCTCCACAAGTTCGACTACCCTCTCCTACAATGAGCAGTTCTTC

D gene: NA
J gene: TRBJ2-1
clone size: NA
V gene: TRBV12-5
CDR3 protein: CASGLRYEQFF
CDR3 DNA: TGTGCTAGTGGTTTGCGATATGAGCAGTTCTTC

D gene: NA
J gene: TRBJ2-2
clone size: NA
V gene: TRBV15
CDR3 protein: CATSIDTGELFF
CDR3 DNA: TGTGCCACCAGCATAGACACCGGGGAGCTGTTTTTT

D gene: TRBD2
J gene: TRBJ2-7
clone size: once
V gene: TRBV6-1
CDR3 protein: CASSEEGGPYEQYF
CDR3 DNA: TGTGCCAGCAGTGAGGAGGGAGGGCCCTACGAGCAGTACTTC

D gene: TRBD2
J gene: TRBJ2-1
clone size: NA
V gene: TRBV28
CDR3 protein: CASSSTPGTSGSSYNEQFF
CDR3 DNA: TGTGCCAGCAGCTCCACCCCGGGGACTAGCGGGAGCTCTTACAATGAGCAGTTCTTC

D gene: NA
J gene: TRBJ1-3
clone size: NA
V gene: TRBV6-5
CDR3 protein: CASRAQTGSGNTIYF
CDR3 DNA: TGTGCCAGCAGAGCTCAGACAGGCTCTGGAAACACCATATATTTT

D gene: NA
J gene: TRBJ2-2
clone size: NA
V gene: TRBV4-3
CDR3 protein: CVSRTGFNTGELFF
CDR3 DNA: TGCGTCTCTAGGACCGGTTTTAACACCGGGGAGCTGTTTTTT

D gene: NA
J gene: TRBJ1-2
clone size: few
V gene: TRBV25-1
CDR3 protein: CASSLKDSLLF
CDR3 DNA: TGTGCCAGCAGTTTAAAGGACAGTCTCTTGTTC

D gene: NA
J gene: TRBJ2-1
clone size: NA
V gene: TRBV5-1
CDR3 protein: CASSAPTDNEQFF
CDR3 DNA: TGCGCCAGCAGTGCCCCTACGGACAATGAGCAGTTCTTC